This T cell receptor (beta chain) was found in a study of cytomegalovirus exposure and HLA in healthy donors. Study results and caveats: A later analysis linked a missense variant in DCLRE1C to the trimming of TCR beta V and J genes.

The germline V gene has CDR1 SGDLS and CDR2 YYNGEE. This CDR3 is 14 amino acids long. Trimming left V 2 bases short and J 5 bases short, with 8 bases between. The study ran its PCR with 60 Vbeta and 13 Jbeta primers. The method was immunoSEQ multiplex PCR; TCRdb's version includes in-frame clones alone and lacks a portion of them. This table holds 130,000 or so clones, over 65% found once. Details on this clone: Its cognate antigen is unknown.

Healthy bone marrow donors made up the donor group. Donors had nominal health at sampling but likely had unrecorded immune exposures. The receptor was derived from a woman between 35 and 50 years old in good health and CMV-seropositive. This chain connects TRBV9 to TRBJ1-6; D is unresolved. Sequencing input: PBMCs. This chain's CDR3 is CASSVTPDNSPLHF. The CDR3 DNA is TGTGCCAGCAGCGTCACACCCGATAATTCACCCCTCCACTTT.